This TCR beta chain appears in the sequencing data of a study of blood T cell repertoires in COVID-19. The CDR3 has 14 residues. Germline V gene lookup returns CDR1 SNHLY and CDR2 FYNNEI. The ends were cut back, 7 bases at V and 1 base at J, with 13 bases in the middle. Profiled with immunoSEQ multiplex PCR; TCRdb holds only in-frame clones, not every one. The data contain some 90,000 clones, 65% to 90% of them seen just once; the ten biggest clones take up approximately 10%. The sample holds a few counts of this clone. Sequenced: peripheral blood. The TCR was taken from a man aged 65 to 79 with active or convalescent COVID-19. This chain connects TRBV2 to TRBJ1-2, with D uncertain. The CDR3 here is CASTVHTNNYGYTF. CDR3 sequence (DNA): TGTGCCAGCACTGTTCACACGAATAACTATGGCTACACCTTC.